The 27 T cell receptor beta chains below all came from one sample that was sequenced in a study of control samples from healthy donors and cancer patients. The repertoire was sequenced with immunoSEQ multiplex PCR; TCRdb's copy has only in-frame clones and lacks some. The data show some 150,000 clones, 96% seen once. Input material: blood. These receptor sequences come from a young woman in good health.

This clone was observed once. The gene calls are TRBV6-6 and TRBJ2-7, with 8 bases aligning to TRBD2. The CDR3 extends over 15 amino acids. Trimming at V came to 6 bases and at J to 5 bases, leaving 12 bases not matched to a gene. CDR1 and CDR2 (germline): MNHNY, SVGAGI (reference sequence). The CDR3 DNA reads TGTGCCAGCAGCCATACCGGGACTAGGGGTCACGAGCAGTACTTC. Translated: CASSHTGTRGHEQYF.

This chain uses TRBV7-9 with TRBJ2-5; TRBD1 matches at 9 bases. J was trimmed by 4 bases and V by 8 bases; bases with no gene match: 5. The CDR3 totals 13 residues. CDR1 is SEHNR and CDR2 is FQNEAQ in the germline V gene (reference sequence). Written as DNA, the CDR3 is TGTGCCAGCTCGACAGGGGGAATAGAGACCCAGTACTTC. It specifies CASSTGGIETQYF.

The chain joins TRBV28 to TRBJ2-1; D gene unclear. With 5 bases removed from V and 4 bases from J, the gap between germline ends came to 9 bases. The CDR3 is made up of 13 amino acids. Germline V lookup: CDR1 MDHEN, CDR2 SYDVKM. CDR3 sequence: CASSEDGYNEQFF. The CDR3 nucleotides read TGTGCCAGCAGTGAGGACGGGTACAATGAGCAGTTCTTC. Based on the CDR3 plus reference TRBV28 and TRBJ2-1, the full variable domain is DVKVTQSSRYLVKRTGEKVFLECVQDMDHENMFWYRQDPGLGLRLIYFSYDVKMKEKGDIPEGYSVSREKKERFSLILESASTNQTSMYLCASSEDGYNEQFFGPGTRLTVL.

V is TRBV18 and J is TRBJ2-2, with TRBD1 identical over 7 bases. Germline loops: CDR1 KGHSH, CDR2 LQKENI. This CDR3 is built from 16 residues. The junction had 5 bases not matched to a gene; V was cut back by 2 bases and J by 2 bases. This chain's CDR3 is CASSPRGQINTGELFF. The DNA of the CDR3 is TGTGCCAGCTCACCAAGGGGACAGATAAACACCGGGGAGCTGTTTTTT.

The V call is TRBV12-3 or TRBV12-4, the J call TRBJ1-2, with 9 bases aligning to TRBD1. Trimming cost V 4 bases and J 5 bases; bases outside gene matches: 2. The CDR3 totals 13 residues. The CDR3 spells CASSSGQGYGYTF. In DNA form, the CDR3 reads TGTGCCAGCAGTTCGGGACAGGGTTATGGCTACACCTTC.

This chain uses TRBV29-1 with TRBJ2-2, with no clear D. V dropped 1 base and J dropped 4 bases, with 4 bases sitting between them. This CDR3 spans 12 amino acids. Germline CDR1 SQVTM, CDR2 ANQGSEA. The CDR3 coding sequence is TGCAGCGTTGAAGGGGCCACCGGGGAGCTGTTTTTT. Its protein is CSVEGATGELFF.

The chain employs TRBV9 and TRBJ2-3; TRBD1 is a possible D gene (6 bases). Between the trimmed V and J ends, which lost 2 bases and 4 bases, there was a span of 20 bases. The CDR3 sequence is 17 residues long. CDR1 and CDR2 (germline): SGDLS, YYNGEE. CDR3 amino acids: CASSVDSAGAHPDTQYF. The CDR3 nucleotides read TGTGCCAGCAGCGTGGATTCGGCAGGGGCCCATCCAGATACGCAGTATTTT.

The rearrangement joins TRBV18 to TRBJ1-5, with 7 bases matching TRBD1. Germline CDR1 is KGHSH and CDR2 is LQKENI. J was trimmed by 7 bases and V by 1 base; bases with no gene match: 7. The CDR3 spans 15 residues. The CDR3 loop is CASSPQGAPRQPQHF. The CDR3 DNA reads as TGTGCCAGCTCACCACAGGGGGCCCCTCGGCAGCCCCAGCATTTT.

The CDR3, as DNA: TGTGCCAGCAGCATCCCAGGGGGGAACACTGAAGCTTTCTTT. Translated: CASSIPGGNTEAFF. The chain joins TRBV28 to TRBJ1-1, with 7 bases lining up with TRBD1. J lost 1 base, V lost 6 bases, and 5 bases had no gene match. Germline CDR1 is MDHEN and CDR2 is SYDVKM. This CDR3 spans 14 amino acids.

The J gene is TRBJ2-1, the V gene TRBV10-2, with D possibly being TRBD2 (5 bases). Trimming took off 4 bases at V and 4 bases at J, with 14 bases between the two ends. The CDR3 extends over 15 amino acids. Germline CDR1 WSHSY, CDR2 SAAADI. CDR3 sequence: CASSAKGAVYNEQFF. In DNA, the CDR3 is TGCGCCAGCAGTGCGAAGGGAGCCGTTTACAATGAGCAGTTCTTC.

The CDR3 coding sequence is TGTGCCACCAGTGAGGTCACCGGTGAGCAGTTCTTC. Translating gives CATSEVTGEQFF. The rearrangement uses TRBV24-1 and TRBJ2-1; D is uncertain. CDR3 length: 12 amino acids. Per germline, CDR1 KGHDR and CDR2 SFDVKD. Deletions cut 4 bases from V and 9 bases from J, with 9 bases between.

The rearrangement links TRBV7-2 to TRBJ1-4, with D unclear. The germline gives CDR1 SGHTA, CDR2 FQGNSA. The CDR3 runs 16 residues. The V end was cut by 4 bases, the J end by 8 bases, with 20 bases between. DNA for the CDR3: TGTGCCAGCAGCTCGATAGACCGGGCCAATCGGGAAAAACTGTTTTTT. Translated: CASSSIDRANREKLFF.

V usage is TRBV29-1 and J usage is TRBJ2-1; 7 bases fit TRBD1. Germline loops: CDR1 SQVTM, CDR2 ANQGSEA. CDR3 length: 16 residues. Trimming took 4 bases from V and 3 from J; bases not matched to a gene: 12. The CDR3, as DNA: TGCAGCGTTGTAGCCCCGTGGCAGGGGGACTACAATGAGCAGTTCTTC. The encoded protein is CSVVAPWQGDYNEQFF.

The rearrangement joins TRBV5-1 to TRBJ1-1, with D perhaps matching TRBD1 (6 bases). V dropped 5 bases and J dropped 5 bases, with 10 bases sitting between them. The CDR3 has 12 amino acids. Germline CDR1 reads SGHRS; CDR2 reads YFSETQ. The CDR3 here is CASSTGRTEAFF. CDR3 nucleotides: TGCGCCAGCAGTACAGGGAGGACTGAAGCTTTCTTT.

The rearrangement links TRBV28 to TRBJ1-2; no clear D gene. CDR1 and CDR2 (germline): MDHEN, SYDVKM. The CDR3 sequence is 12 residues long. The V and J ends lost 4 bases and 6 bases respectively, with 9 bases between them. CDR3 protein: CASSSPGNGYTF. CDR3 DNA sequence: TGTGCCAGCAGTTCCCCGGGGAATGGCTACACCTTC.

The rearrangement joins TRBV6-5 to TRBJ2-5; D ambiguous. The CDR3 is 14 amino acids. Germline V gene sequence: CDR1 MNHEY, CDR2 SVGAGI. The V end was cut by 3 bases, the J end by 0 bases, with 8 bases between. CDR3 protein: CASSYFRDQETQYF. The CDR3 nucleotides are TGTGCCAGCAGTTATTTTCGGGACCAAGAGACCCAGTACTTC.

V is TRBV9 and J is TRBJ1-3; D remains unclear. This CDR3 is built from 16 residues. V was cut by 4 bases and J by 0 bases, with 14 bases left in between. Per the germline V gene, CDR1 is SGDLS and CDR2 is YYNGEE. The CDR3 is CASSPQDLSSGNTIYF. For the CDR3, the DNA is TGTGCCAGCAGCCCTCAGGACCTCAGCTCTGGAAACACCATATATTTT.

The rearrangement joins TRBV5-1 to TRBJ2-7; D gene uncertain. The CDR3 totals 13 residues. Between the trimmed V and J ends, which lost 0 bases and 6 bases, there was a span of 10 bases. CDR1 SGHRS and CDR2 YFSETQ come from the germline V gene. This chain's CDR3 is CASSLVISGEQYF. The CDR3, as DNA: TGCGCCAGCAGCTTGGTGATTTCCGGCGAGCAGTACTTC.

In regard to this clone: The junction does not match germline at one end; this may be a read error. The chain couples TRBV3-1 (or the pseudogene TRBV3-2) to TRBJ1-1; maybe TRBD1 (6 bases). Germline V gene lookup returns CDR1 LGHDT and CDR2 YNNKEL (reference sequence). This CDR3 is 13 amino acids long. The CDR3, as DNA: TGTGCCAGCAGCCAAGTCTCGAGGGGGGGGAGGAACTTT. Translated: CASSQVSRGGRNF.

The chain has TRBV10-3 and TRBJ2-7; 12 nucleotides align to TRBD2. This CDR3 region has 17 residues. CDR1 and CDR2 from the germline V gene are ENHRY and SYGVKD. V was pared by 3 bases and J by 4 bases, with 10 bases of the junction left unmatched. The CDR3 DNA reads TGTGCCATCAGTGAATTACTAGCGGGAGGAAGGGGTTACGAGCAGTACTTC. Translating gives CAISELLAGGRGYEQYF.

This rearrangement joins TRBV18 to TRBJ1-1; 9 bases fit TRBD1. CDR3 size: 13 residues. The germline gives CDR1 KGHSH, CDR2 LQKENI. V shed 5 bases and J 6 bases; nucleotides not matched to a gene: 4. CDR3 in amino acids: CASSTDRGAEAFF. DNA for the CDR3: TGTGCCAGCTCAACGGACAGGGGCGCTGAAGCTTTCTTT.

The CDR3 DNA reads as TGCGCCAGCAGCCAAGATCGCGACACCGGGGTAAACTCACCCCTCCACTTT. The encoded protein is CASSQDRDTGVNSPLHF. The chain couples TRBV4-1 to TRBJ1-6, with D unresolved. Germline CDR1 and CDR2: MGHRA and YSYEKL. This CDR3 has 17 amino acids. Trimming stripped 0 bases from V and 10 bases from J, with 19 bases between.

This clone was counted ten times or more. The chain has TRBV3-1 (or the pseudogene TRBV3-2) and TRBJ1-4, with TRBD1 matching over 7 bases. The CDR3 contains 15 residues. Germline assignment: CDR1 LGHDT and CDR2 YNNKEL (reference sequence). With V trimmed by 0 bases and J by 8 bases, 6 bases remained unmatched. The CDR3 region is CASSQERQGREKLFF. Written as DNA, the CDR3 is TGTGCCAGCAGCCAAGAAAGACAGGGCCGCGAAAAACTGTTTTTT.

The rearrangement uses TRBV20-1 and TRBJ2-7, with TRBD1 matching 8 bases. V lost 6 bases and J lost 7; bases outside the gene matches: 5. Germline CDR1 and CDR2: DFQATT and SNEGSKA (reference sequence). The CDR3 extends over 11 amino acids. The CDR3 is CSARTGREQYF. CDR3 bases: TGCAGTGCACGGACAGGGCGAGAGCAGTACTTC.

The V call is TRBV12-3 or TRBV12-4, the J call TRBJ2-7, with D perhaps matching TRBD1 or TRBD2 (5 bases each). Trimming took off 2 bases at V and 5 bases at J, with 10 bases between the two ends. This CDR3 is 13 amino acids long. The CDR3 DNA is TGTGCCAGCAGTTTATCGGGGCTACACGAGCAGTACTTC. Its translation is CASSLSGLHEQYF.

The J gene is TRBJ1-1, the V gene TRBV5-1; a weak D match, TRBD1 (6 bases). The CDR3 runs 14 residues. Germline CDR1 is SGHRS and CDR2 is YFSETQ. V shed 4 bases and J shed 4 bases, with 14 bases lying between them. The CDR3 sequence is CASSRTGLSTEAFF. The CDR3 DNA sequence: TGCGCCAGCAGCAGAACAGGGCTCTCCACTGAAGCTTTCTTT.

This sequence joins TRBV5-1 and TRBJ2-2; 8 positions match TRBD1. V shed 0 bases, J shed 5 bases, and the junction held 9 bases outside the gene matches. The germline CDR1 and CDR2 sequences are SGHRS and YFSETQ. The CDR3 consists of 17 residues. The CDR3 nucleotides are TGCGCCAGCAGCTTGGCCGGCACAGGGGGTCGAACCGGGGAGCTGTTTTTT. As protein: CASSLAGTGGRTGELFF.